Following are 26 T cell receptor beta chains from one sample sequenced in a study of response to subunit inactivated influenza vaccine. TCRdb re-called the RT-PCR reads with MiXCR, one entry per CDR3 protein. Altogether a few hundred thousand distinct CDR3 sequences are present, about 11% being singletons, with the ten largest covering about 11%. These data also featured in a second study, about T cells expressing NK-cell markers. As that report states: As the method of synthesis, 5'RACE template switching with UMIs yielded TCR beta cDNA.

The material was PBMCs from blood, obtained on the day of vaccination. The receptors stem from a man between 45 and 60 years old who received an inactivated influenza vaccine.

This chain connects TRBV12-3 or TRBV12-4 to TRBJ2-1; 10 bases align to TRBD2. There are 14 residues in the CDR3. V trimming: 3 bases; J trimming: 6 bases; junction bases outside the gene matches: 2. The CDR3 reads CASSFSSGSNEQFF. The CDR3 region has the DNA TGTGCCAGCAGTTTCTCTAGCGGGAGCAATGAGCAGTTCTTC.

This clonotype was detected a few times. The chain joins TRBV27 to TRBJ2-1; D perhaps matches TRBD2 (5 bases). The CDR3 contains 14 residues. The V and J ends lost 4 bases and 4 bases respectively, with 11 bases between them. The germline CDR1 and CDR2 sequences are MNHEY and SMNVEV (reference sequence). CDR3 amino acids: CASSSLATYNEQFF. For the CDR3, the DNA is TGTGCCAGCAGTTCCTTAGCGACTTACAATGAGCAGTTCTTC.

This chain links TRBV6-5 with TRBJ2-7, with D unclear. This CDR3 has 14 residues. Trimming took 4 bases from V and 6 from J, leaving 16 bases between them. CDR1 is MNHEY and CDR2 is SVGAGI in the germline V gene. This CDR3 reads CASSSPSGLGEQYF. The CDR3 DNA sequence: TGTGCCAGCAGTTCCCCTTCGGGCCTGGGCGAGCAGTACTTC.

The CDR3 is CASSFQVSYEQYF. The CDR3, as DNA: TGTGCCAGCAGTTTCCAGGTCTCATACGAGCAGTACTTC. This chain links TRBV27 with TRBJ2-7; D ambiguous. V was clipped by 3 bases and J by 4 bases, with 10 bases between them. CDR1 and CDR2 from the germline V gene are MNHEY and SMNVEV (reference sequence). The CDR3 has 13 residues.

DNA of the CDR3: TGTGCCAGCAGTCCACAGGGAGGGGACACCGGGGAGCTGTTTTTT. Translating gives CASSPQGGDTGELFF. This sequence joins TRBV2 and TRBJ2-2; D is possibly TRBD2 (7 bases). V lost 5 bases and J lost 3, with 13 bases in between. Germline lookup yields CDR1 SNHLY and CDR2 FYNNEI. The CDR3 is 15 residues long.

The J gene is TRBJ2-5, the V gene TRBV5-1; D is perhaps TRBD1 or TRBD2 (5 bases each). The germline V gene encodes CDR1 SGHRS and CDR2 YFSETQ. Trimming pared 3 bases from V and 4 bases from J, leaving 13 bases between. The CDR3 length is 14 residues. The CDR3 loop is CASSSYGTVETQYF. DNA for the CDR3: TGCGCCAGCAGCTCCTACGGGACGGTAGAGACCCAGTACTTC.

The V and J genes are TRBV20-1 and TRBJ2-7; D gene ambiguous. V was shortened by 6 bases and J by 1 base, with 13 bases between the two germline ends. Germline lookup yields CDR1 DFQATT and CDR2 SNEGSKA (reference sequence). CDR3 length: 13 residues. CDR3 DNA sequence: TGCAGTGCACAAGCCGGGTTTTCCTACGAGCAGTACTTC. Protein: CSAQAGFSYEQYF.

In this sample, this clonotype turned up many times. J is TRBJ2-5 and V is TRBV5-1; no clear D. With 0 bases removed from V and 1 base from J, the gap between germline ends came to 7 bases. The CDR3 length is 14 residues. The V gene's germline CDR1 is SGHRS and CDR2 YFSETQ. CDR3 coding DNA: TGCGCCAGCAGCTTGGTTGGGCCCCAAGAGACCCAGTACTTC. Translated: CASSLVGPQETQYF.

This clonotype was counted only a few times. This chain joins TRBV10-3 and TRBJ2-7, with unresolved D. Germline V gene data show CDR1 as ENHRY and CDR2 as SYGVKD. The V end was cut by 0 bases, the J end by 2 bases, with 11 bases between. The CDR3 consists of 15 residues. DNA for the CDR3: TGTGCCATCAGTGAGTCAGACGGCTTGACCTACGAGCAGTACTTC. It specifies CAISESDGLTYEQYF.

The chain has TRBV12-3 or TRBV12-4 and TRBJ1-5; 8 bases map to TRBD1. This CDR3 comprises 13 residues. Unmatched junction bases numbered 1, after V lost 7 bases and J lost 2 bases. CDR3 sequence: CASKQGGNQPQHF. As DNA, the CDR3 is TGTGCCAGCAAACAGGGGGGCAATCAGCCCCAGCATTTT.

In this sample, this clonotype turned up a few times. The CDR3 DNA sequence: TGTGCCAGCAGTGTTGAGCGGGACACCGGGGAGCTGTTTTTT. Translating it yields CASSVERDTGELFF. This chain uses TRBV2 with TRBJ2-2, with D possibly TRBD2 on 6 matching bases. V lost 4 bases and J 3 bases, leaving 9 bases between the germline ends. The CDR3 has 14 amino acids. The V gene's germline CDR1 is SNHLY and CDR2 FYNNEI.

The J gene is TRBJ2-3, the V gene TRBV2; TRBD1 might be the D (6 bases). The CDR3 is 15 residues long. Trimming took 8 bases from V and 2 from J, leaving 17 bases between them. Germline assignment: CDR1 SNHLY and CDR2 FYNNEI. CDR3 DNA: TGTGCCAGCCGAGATACGGGACACCCCACAGATACGCAGTATTTT. This sequence encodes CASRDTGHPTDTQYF.

This clonotype was seen a handful of times. The CDR3 spells CSARDPHRGYYGYTF. In DNA, the CDR3 is TGCAGTGCTAGAGATCCGCACAGGGGTTACTATGGCTACACCTTC. V gene TRBV20-1 combines with J gene TRBJ1-2; 7 positions agree with TRBD1. Germline values: CDR1 DFQATT, CDR2 SNEGSKA (reference sequence). CDR3 size: 15 residues. With V trimmed by 0 bases and J by 3 bases, 7 bases remained unmatched.

The chain has TRBV15 and TRBJ1-5; possibly TRBD1 for D (5 bases). Deletions cut 0 bases from V and 5 bases from J, with 11 bases between. CDR1 and CDR2 (germline): LNHNV, YYDKDF (reference sequence). The length of the CDR3 is 15 residues. DNA of the CDR3: TGTGCCACCAGCAGAGATCGTCAGGGCCATCAGCCCCAGCATTTT. Protein: CATSRDRQGHQPQHF. Based on the CDR3 plus reference TRBV15 and TRBJ1-5, the full variable domain is DAMVIQNPRYQVTQFGKPVTLSCSQTLNHNVMYWYQQKSSQAPKLLFHYYDKDFNNEADTPDNFQSRRPNTSFCFLDIRSPGLGDTAMYLCATSRDRQGHQPQHFGDGTRLSIL.

Concerning this clonotype: At one end, the junction sequence differs from germline, possibly due to a read error. V and J are TRBV20-1 and TRBJ1-6, with unresolved D. Per germline, CDR1 DFQATT and CDR2 SNEGSKA (reference sequence). CDR3 size: 17 residues. The CDR3: CCARDKELSSYNSPLHF. Written as DNA, the CDR3 is TGCTGTGCTAGAGATAAGGAACTTAGCTCCTATAATTCACCCCTCCACTTT.

This clonotype has a handful of counts. The chain recombines TRBV15 with TRBJ2-6; the D call may be TRBD1 or TRBD2 (5 bases each). Germline V gene sequence: CDR1 LNHNV, CDR2 YYDKDF (reference sequence). The CDR3 loop spans 17 amino acids. Trimming left V 1 base short and J 0 bases short, with 10 bases between. The CDR3 DNA reads TGTGCCACCAGCAGAGGAGGGGCCCGCTCTGGGGCCAACGTCCTGACTTTC. This encodes CATSRGGARSGANVLTF.

This clonotype appeared many times. The chain has TRBV15 and TRBJ2-7; 8 nucleotides agree with TRBD1. Germline trimming cut 7 bases from V and 5 bases from J; bases unmatched to any gene: 7. This CDR3 contains 13 residues. Germline assignment: CDR1 LNHNV and CDR2 YYDKDF (reference sequence). The chain's CDR3 is CATKRQGSDEQYF. The DNA of the CDR3 is TGTGCCACCAAAAGACAGGGGTCCGACGAGCAGTACTTC.

This clonotype came up a few times. The chain is built from TRBV27 and TRBJ2-7; 9 bases align to TRBD1. Trimming cost V 3 bases and J 4 bases; bases outside gene matches: 4. This CDR3 contains 14 residues. CDR1 MNHEY and CDR2 SMNVEV come from the germline V gene (reference sequence). The CDR3 is CASSLGQGLYEQYF. DNA of the CDR3: TGTGCCAGCAGTTTGGGACAGGGCCTGTACGAGCAGTACTTC.

The sample holds a few counts of this clonotype. The V call is TRBV20-1, the J call TRBJ2-1; no definite D call. The CDR3 runs 16 residues. CDR1 and CDR2 (germline): DFQATT, SNEGSKA (reference sequence). V shed 4 bases and J shed 8 bases, with 24 bases lying between them. The CDR3 bases are TGCAGTGCTACTCCCCTGAGTGGGTGGATTGGCGATGAGCAGTTCTTC. This encodes CSATPLSGWIGDEQFF.

This clonotype has only a few counts. The CDR3 is CSVSQSYNEQFF. The CDR3 nucleotides are TGCAGCGTTTCACAGTCCTACAATGAGCAGTTCTTC. The gene calls are TRBV29-1 and TRBJ2-1; D gene unclear. Deletions cut 5 bases from V and 1 base from J, with 6 bases between. Looked up from germline, CDR1 is SQVTM and CDR2 is ANQGSEA. The CDR3 extends over 12 amino acids.

This clonotype was seen repeatedly, ten times or more. The genes are TRBV12-3 or TRBV12-4 and TRBJ1-1; TRBD1 aligns across 7 bases. The CDR3 totals 13 residues. V shed 6 bases, J shed 3 bases, and the junction held 4 bases outside the gene matches. The CDR3 nucleotides read TGTGCCAGCAGGCGGGACAGCTACACTGAAGCTTTCTTT. Encoded protein: CASRRDSYTEAFF.

This clonotype was picked up a small number of times. This chain uses TRBV4-3 with TRBJ1-2, with 11 bases matching TRBD1. CDR3 length equals 17 residues. Germline V lookup: CDR1 LGHNA, CDR2 YSLEER. Trimming at V came to 2 bases and at J to 5 bases, leaving 10 bases not matched to a gene. CDR3 loop: CASSQRTGGEVLYGYTF. The CDR3 nucleotides read TGCGCCAGCAGCCAAAGGACAGGGGGCGAAGTATTATATGGCTACACCTTC.

The J gene is TRBJ2-3, the V gene TRBV19; 13 bases map to TRBD2. Per the germline V gene, CDR1 is LNHDA and CDR2 is SQIVND (reference sequence). With V trimmed by 3 bases and J by 6 bases, 6 bases remained unmatched. The CDR3 totals 16 residues. The CDR3 DNA reads as TGTGCCAGTAGTATTCTCGGACTAGCGGGAGAGGATACGCAGTATTTT. Protein: CASSILGLAGEDTQYF. Full variable domain (missing parts from reference TRBV19 and TRBJ2-3): DGGITQSPKYLFRKEGQNVTLSCEQNLNHDAMYWYRQDPGQGLRLIYYSQIVNDFQKGDIAEGYSVSREKKESFPLTVTSAQKNPTAFYLCASSILGLAGEDTQYFGPGTRLTVL.

This clonotype was observed a handful of times. J is TRBJ2-3 and V is TRBV4-2; 8 bases map to TRBD2. The germline V gene has CDR1 LGHNA and CDR2 YNFKEQ. Germline trimming cut 1 base from V and 4 bases from J; bases unmatched to any gene: 10. This CDR3 spans 17 amino acids. CDR3: CASSQAGFAGGPDTQYF. CDR3 nucleotides: TGTGCCAGCAGCCAAGCAGGCTTTGCGGGGGGCCCAGATACGCAGTATTTT.

This chain joins TRBV20-1 and TRBJ2-3, with 11 nucleotides matching TRBD2. Losses at the gene ends were 6 bases for V and 2 bases for J; bases not matched to a gene: 4. The germline gives CDR1 DFQATT, CDR2 SNEGSKA (reference sequence). CDR3 length: 14 residues. CDR3 coding DNA: TGCAGTGCCACGACTAGCGGGATCACAGATACGCAGTATTTT. Translation: CSATTSGITDTQYF.

The V call is TRBV4-2, the J call TRBJ2-3, with a tentative D call TRBD2 (6 bases). V was trimmed by 1 base and J by 0 bases, leaving 14 bases between them. The CDR3 totals 17 residues. In germline, CDR1 is LGHNA, CDR2 YNFKEQ. The CDR3 nucleotides read TGTGCCAGCAGCCAAGTCGCCTGGACTACCAGCACAGATACGCAGTATTTT. Translating it yields CASSQVAWTTSTDTQYF.